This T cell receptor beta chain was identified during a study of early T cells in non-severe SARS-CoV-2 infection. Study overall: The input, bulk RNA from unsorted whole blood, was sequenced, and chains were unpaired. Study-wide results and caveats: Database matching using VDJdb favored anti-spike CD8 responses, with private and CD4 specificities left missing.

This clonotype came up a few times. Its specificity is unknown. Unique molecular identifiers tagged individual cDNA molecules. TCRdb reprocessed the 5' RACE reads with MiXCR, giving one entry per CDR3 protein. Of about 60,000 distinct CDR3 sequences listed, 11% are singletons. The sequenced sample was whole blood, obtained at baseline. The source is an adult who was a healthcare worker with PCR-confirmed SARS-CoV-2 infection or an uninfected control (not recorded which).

Here the CDR3 DNA reads TGCGCCAGCAGCTTGCCTCCGACGGGGCGGAACACTGAAGCTTTCTTT. Protein: CASSLPPTGRNTEAFF. The V gene is TRBV5-1, the J gene TRBJ1-1, with a tentative D call TRBD1 (5 bases). V was pared by 1 base and J by 1 base, with 14 bases between. This CDR3 has 16 amino acids. Per germline, CDR1 SGHRS and CDR2 YFSETQ. Full variable domain (remainder filled in from reference TRBV5-1 and TRBJ1-1): KAGVTQTPRYLIKTRGQQVTLSCSPISGHRSVSWYQQTPGQGLQFLFEYFSETQRNKGNFPGRFSGRQFSNSRSEMNVSTLELGDSALYLCASSLPPTGRNTEAFFGQGTRLTVV.